The TCR beta chain described here comes from a study of blood T cell repertoires in COVID-19. Germline assignment: CDR1 LNHDA and CDR2 SQIVND (reference sequence). The CDR3 covers 13 residues. Trimming pared 6 bases from V and 6 bases from J, leaving 14 bases between. The method was immunoSEQ multiplex PCR; TCRdb's version includes in-frame clones alone and lacks a portion of them. Here the sample spans 50,000 or so clones, roughly 82% being singletons. The sample taken for sequencing was peripheral blood. V and J are TRBV19 and TRBJ1-1; maybe TRBD1 (6 bases). This sequence was found in a man aged 35-49 years with acute or convalescent COVID-19. CDR3 region: CASSNYRVPEAFF. CDR3 nucleotides: TGTGCCAGTAGCAATTACAGGGTCCCTGAAGCTTTCTTT.